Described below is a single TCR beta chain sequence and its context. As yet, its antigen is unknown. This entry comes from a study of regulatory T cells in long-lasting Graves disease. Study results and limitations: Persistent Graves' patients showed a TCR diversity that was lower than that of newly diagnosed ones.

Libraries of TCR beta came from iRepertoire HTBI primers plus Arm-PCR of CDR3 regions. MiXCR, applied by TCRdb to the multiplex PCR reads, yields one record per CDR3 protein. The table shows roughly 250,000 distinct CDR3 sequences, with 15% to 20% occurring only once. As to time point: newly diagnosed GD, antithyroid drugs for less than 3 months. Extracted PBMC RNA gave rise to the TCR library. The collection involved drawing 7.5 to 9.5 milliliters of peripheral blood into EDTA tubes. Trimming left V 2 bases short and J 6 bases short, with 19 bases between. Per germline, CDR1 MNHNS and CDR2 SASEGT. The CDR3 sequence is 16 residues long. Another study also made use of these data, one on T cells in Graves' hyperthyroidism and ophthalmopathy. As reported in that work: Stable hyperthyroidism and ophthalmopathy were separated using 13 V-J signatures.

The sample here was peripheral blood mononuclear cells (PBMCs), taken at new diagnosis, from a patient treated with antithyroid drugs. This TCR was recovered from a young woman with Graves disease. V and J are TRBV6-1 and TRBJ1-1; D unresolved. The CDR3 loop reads CASSETFPSIEAEAFF. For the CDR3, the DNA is TGTGCCAGCAGTGAAACTTTCCCCAGTATCGAAGCTGAAGCTTTCTTT.